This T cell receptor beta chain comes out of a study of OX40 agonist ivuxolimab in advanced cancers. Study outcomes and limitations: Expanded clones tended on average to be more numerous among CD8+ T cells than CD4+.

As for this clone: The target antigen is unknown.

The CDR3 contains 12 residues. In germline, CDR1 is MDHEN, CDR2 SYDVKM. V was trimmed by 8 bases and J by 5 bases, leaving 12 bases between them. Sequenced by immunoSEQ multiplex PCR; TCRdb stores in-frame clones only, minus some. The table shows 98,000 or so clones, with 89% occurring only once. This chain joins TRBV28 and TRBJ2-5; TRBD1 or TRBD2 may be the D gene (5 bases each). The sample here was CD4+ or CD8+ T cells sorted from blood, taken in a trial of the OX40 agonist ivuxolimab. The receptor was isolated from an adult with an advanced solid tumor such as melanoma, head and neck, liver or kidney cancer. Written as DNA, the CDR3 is TGTGCCAGCGTGGGGGTGGCGGAGACCCAGTACTTC. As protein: CASVGVAETQYF.